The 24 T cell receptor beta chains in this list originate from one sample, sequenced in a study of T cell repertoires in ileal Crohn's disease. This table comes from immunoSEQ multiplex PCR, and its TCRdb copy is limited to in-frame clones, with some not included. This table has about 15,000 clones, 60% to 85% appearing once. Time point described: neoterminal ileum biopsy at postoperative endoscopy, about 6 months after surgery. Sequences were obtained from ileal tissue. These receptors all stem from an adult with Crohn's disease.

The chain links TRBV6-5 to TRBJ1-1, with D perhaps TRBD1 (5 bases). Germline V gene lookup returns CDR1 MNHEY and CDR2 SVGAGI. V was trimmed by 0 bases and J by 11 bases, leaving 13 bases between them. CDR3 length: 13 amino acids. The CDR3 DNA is TGTGCCAGCAGTTACTCGACGGGAGGGGTTGCTTTCTTT. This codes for CASSYSTGGVAFF.

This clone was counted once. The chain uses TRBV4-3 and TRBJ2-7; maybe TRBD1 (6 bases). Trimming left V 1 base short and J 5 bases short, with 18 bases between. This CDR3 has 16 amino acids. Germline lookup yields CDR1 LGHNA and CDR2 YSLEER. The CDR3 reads CASSQGAARSGDEQYF. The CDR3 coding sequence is TGCGCCAGCAGCCAAGGGGCTGCCCGCTCAGGGGACGAGCAGTACTTC.

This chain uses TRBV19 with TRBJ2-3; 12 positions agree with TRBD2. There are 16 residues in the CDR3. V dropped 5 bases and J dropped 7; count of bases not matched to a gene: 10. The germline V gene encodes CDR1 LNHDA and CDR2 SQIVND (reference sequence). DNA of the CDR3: TGTGCCAGTAGTGTGCTGACTAGCGGGGGTCGGAATACGCAGTATTTT. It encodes CASSVLTSGGRNTQYF.

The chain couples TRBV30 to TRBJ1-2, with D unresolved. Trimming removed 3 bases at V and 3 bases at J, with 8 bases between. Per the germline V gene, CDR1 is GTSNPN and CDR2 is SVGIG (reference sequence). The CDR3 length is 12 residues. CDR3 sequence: CAWRGLDYGYTF. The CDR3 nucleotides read TGTGCCTGGAGAGGGTTGGACTATGGCTACACCTTC.

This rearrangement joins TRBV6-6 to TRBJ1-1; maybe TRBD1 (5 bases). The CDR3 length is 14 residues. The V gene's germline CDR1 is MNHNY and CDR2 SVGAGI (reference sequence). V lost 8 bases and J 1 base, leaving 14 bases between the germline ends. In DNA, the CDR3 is TGTGCCAGCCGCCAAGTGGGGGGGAACACTGAAGCTTTCTTT. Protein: CASRQVGGNTEAFF.

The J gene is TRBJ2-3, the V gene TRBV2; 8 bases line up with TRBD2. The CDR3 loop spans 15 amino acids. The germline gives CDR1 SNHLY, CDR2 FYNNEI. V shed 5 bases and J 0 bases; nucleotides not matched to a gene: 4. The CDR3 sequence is CASSLRGASTDTQYF. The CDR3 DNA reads TGTGCCAGCAGTCTGCGGGGGGCCAGCACAGATACGCAGTATTTT.

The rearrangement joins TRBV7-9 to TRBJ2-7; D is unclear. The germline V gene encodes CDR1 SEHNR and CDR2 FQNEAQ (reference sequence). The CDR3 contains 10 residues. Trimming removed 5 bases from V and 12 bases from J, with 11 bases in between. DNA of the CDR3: TGTGCCAGCAGCAGATTGCATGGGTACTTC. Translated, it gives CASSRLHGYF.

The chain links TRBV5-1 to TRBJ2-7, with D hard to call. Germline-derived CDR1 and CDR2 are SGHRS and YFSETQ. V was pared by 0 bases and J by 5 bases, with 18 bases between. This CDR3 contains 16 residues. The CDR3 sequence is CASSLEPATPPNEQYF. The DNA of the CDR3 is TGCGCCAGCAGCTTGGAGCCGGCGACACCCCCGAACGAGCAGTACTTC. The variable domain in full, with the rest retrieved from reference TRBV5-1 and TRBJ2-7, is KAGVTQTPRYLIKTRGQQVTLSCSPISGHRSVSWYQQTPGQGLQFLFEYFSETQRNKGNFPGRFSGRQFSNSRSEMNVSTLELGDSALYLCASSLEPATPPNEQYFGPGTRLTVT.

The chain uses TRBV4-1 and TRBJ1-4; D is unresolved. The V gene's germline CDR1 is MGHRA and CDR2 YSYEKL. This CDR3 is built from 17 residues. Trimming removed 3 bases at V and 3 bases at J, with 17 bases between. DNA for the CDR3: TGCGCCAGCAGCCAGGATATTAACAGTCTCGCTAATGAAAAACTGTTTTTT. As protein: CASSQDINSLANEKLFF.

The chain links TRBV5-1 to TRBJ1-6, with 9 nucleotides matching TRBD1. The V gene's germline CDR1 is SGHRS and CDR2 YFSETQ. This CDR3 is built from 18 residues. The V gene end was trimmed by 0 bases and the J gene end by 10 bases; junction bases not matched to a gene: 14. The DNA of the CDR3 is TGCGCCAGCAGCTTGGATGGGACAGGGTCCTCGCGGCGGTCACCCCTCCACTTT. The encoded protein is CASSLDGTGSSRRSPLHF.

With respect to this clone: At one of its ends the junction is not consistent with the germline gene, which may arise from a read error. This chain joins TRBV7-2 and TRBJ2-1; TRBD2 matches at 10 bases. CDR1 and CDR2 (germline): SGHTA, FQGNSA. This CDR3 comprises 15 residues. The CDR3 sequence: CASSLNVHTSGATVF. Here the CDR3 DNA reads TGTGCCAGCAGCTTAAATGTTCACACTAGCGGGGCCACAGTCTTC.

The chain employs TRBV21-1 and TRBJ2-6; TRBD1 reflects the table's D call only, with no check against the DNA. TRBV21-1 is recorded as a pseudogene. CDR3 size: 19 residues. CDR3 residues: CASSLGTNLKYSGANVLTF. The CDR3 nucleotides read TGTGCCAGCAGCCTTGGGACAAACCTCAAATACTCTGGGGCCAACGTCCTGACTTTC.

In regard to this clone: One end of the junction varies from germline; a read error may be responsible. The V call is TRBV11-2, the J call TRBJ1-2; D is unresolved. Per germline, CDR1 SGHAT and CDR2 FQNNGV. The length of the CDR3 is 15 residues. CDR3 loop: CASSLGGGVRPYTAF. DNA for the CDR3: TGTGCCAGCAGCTTAGGGGGTGGTGTCAGGCCCTACACCGCCTTC.

In DNA form, the CDR3 reads TGTGCCAGCTCACCACGGAAGGGGACTGAAGCTTTCTTT. Protein: CASSPRKGTEAFF. The genes are TRBV18 and TRBJ1-1; maybe TRBD1 (5 bases). The CDR3 is made up of 13 amino acids. Per the germline V gene, CDR1 is KGHSH and CDR2 is LQKENI. Trimming shortened V by 1 base and J by 5 bases, and 8 bases separated the two germline ends.

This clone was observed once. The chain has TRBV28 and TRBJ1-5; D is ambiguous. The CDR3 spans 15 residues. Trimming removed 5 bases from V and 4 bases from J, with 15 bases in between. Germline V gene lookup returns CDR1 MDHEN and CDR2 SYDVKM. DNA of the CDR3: TGTGCCAGCAGTCCCCCGTCAGGAGAAAATCAGCCCCAGCATTTT. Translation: CASSPPSGENQPQHF.

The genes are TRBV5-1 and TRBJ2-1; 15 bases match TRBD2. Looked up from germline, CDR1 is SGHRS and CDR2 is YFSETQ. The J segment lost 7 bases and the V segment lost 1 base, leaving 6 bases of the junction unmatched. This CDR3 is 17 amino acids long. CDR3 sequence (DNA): TGCGCCAGCAGCTTGATAAGGACTAGCGGGGGGGATAATGAGCAGTTCTTC. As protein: CASSLIRTSGGDNEQFF.

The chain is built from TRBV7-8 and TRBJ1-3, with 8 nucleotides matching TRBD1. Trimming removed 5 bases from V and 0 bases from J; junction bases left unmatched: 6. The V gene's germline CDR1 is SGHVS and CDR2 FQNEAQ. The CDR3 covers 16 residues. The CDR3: CASSPRQGNSGNTIYF. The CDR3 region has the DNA TGTGCCAGCAGCCCCAGACAGGGGAACTCTGGAAACACCATATATTTT.

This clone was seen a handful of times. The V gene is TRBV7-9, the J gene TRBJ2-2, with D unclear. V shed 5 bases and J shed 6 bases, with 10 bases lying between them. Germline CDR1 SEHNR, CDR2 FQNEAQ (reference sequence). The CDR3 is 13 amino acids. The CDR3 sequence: CASSAPGSGELFF. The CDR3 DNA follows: TGTGCCAGCAGCGCCCCCGGGTCCGGGGAGCTGTTTTTT.

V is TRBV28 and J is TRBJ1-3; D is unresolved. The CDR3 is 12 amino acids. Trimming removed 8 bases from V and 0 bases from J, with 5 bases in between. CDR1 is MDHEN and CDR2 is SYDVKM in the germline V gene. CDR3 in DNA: TGTGCCAGCGAGGGCTCTGGAAACACCATATATTTT. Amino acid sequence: CASEGSGNTIYF.

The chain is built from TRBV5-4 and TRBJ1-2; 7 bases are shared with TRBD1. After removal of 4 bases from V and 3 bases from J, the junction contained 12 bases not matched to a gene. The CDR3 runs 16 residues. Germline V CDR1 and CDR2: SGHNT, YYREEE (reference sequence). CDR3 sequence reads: CASSPPGTESHYGYTF. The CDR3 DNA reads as TGTGCCAGCAGCCCCCCTGGGACAGAAAGTCACTATGGCTACACCTTC.

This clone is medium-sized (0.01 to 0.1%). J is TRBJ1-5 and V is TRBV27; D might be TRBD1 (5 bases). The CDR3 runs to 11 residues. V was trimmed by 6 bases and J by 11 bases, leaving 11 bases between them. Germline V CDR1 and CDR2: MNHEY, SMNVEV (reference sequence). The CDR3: CASRGTGAQHF. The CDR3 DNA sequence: TGTGCCAGCAGAGGGACCGGGGCCCAGCATTTT.

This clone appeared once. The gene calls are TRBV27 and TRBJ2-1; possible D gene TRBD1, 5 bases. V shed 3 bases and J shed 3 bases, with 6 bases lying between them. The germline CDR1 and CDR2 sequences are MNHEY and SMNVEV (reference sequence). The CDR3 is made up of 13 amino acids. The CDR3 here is CASSFQGYNEQFF. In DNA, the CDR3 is TGTGCCAGCAGTTTTCAGGGCTACAATGAGCAGTTCTTC.

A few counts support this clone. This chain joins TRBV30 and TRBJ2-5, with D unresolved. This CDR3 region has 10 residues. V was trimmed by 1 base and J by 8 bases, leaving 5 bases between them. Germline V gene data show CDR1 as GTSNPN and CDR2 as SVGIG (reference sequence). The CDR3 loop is CAWSADTQYF. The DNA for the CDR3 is TGTGCCTGGAGTGCAGACACCCAGTACTTC.

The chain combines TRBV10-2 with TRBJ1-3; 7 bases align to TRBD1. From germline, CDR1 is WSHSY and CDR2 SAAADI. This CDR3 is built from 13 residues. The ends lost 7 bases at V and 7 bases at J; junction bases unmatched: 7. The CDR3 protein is CASKQGVFNTIYF. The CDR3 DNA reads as TGCGCCAGCAAGCAGGGGGTATTCAACACCATATATTTT.